These 29 T cell receptor beta chains were sequenced from one sample in a study of CD4 and CD8 cells across lung adenocarcinoma regions. TCRdb re-called the PCR reads with MiXCR, one entry per CDR3 protein. The sample yields under 20,000 distinct CDR3 sequences, under 60% seen once. The sequenced material came from CD8+ T cells from the center of a lung tumor. All receptors come from a female donor with lung adenocarcinoma. The CD4 and CD8 labels of this study may be unreliable.

This chain links TRBV6-1 with TRBJ2-4, with D possibly TRBD1 on 7 matching bases. The tail of the sequence fits TRBJ2-3 better, so the J call may be wrong. This CDR3 contains 15 residues. CDR1 and CDR2 (germline): MNHNS, SASEGT. The CDR3 nucleotides read TGTGCCAGCGTCCCGGGGGAAGGGGGCAAAAACATTCAGTATTTT. This encodes CASVPGEGGKNIQYF.

This clonotype was seen only a few times. The V and J genes are TRBV5-1 and TRBJ2-5; tentative D call: TRBD1 (5 bases). The germline V gene encodes CDR1 SGHRS and CDR2 YFSETQ. The V and J ends lost 4 bases and 2 bases respectively, with 15 bases between them. CDR3 length: 15 residues. The CDR3 region is CASSPHGAQQETQYF. The CDR3 DNA reads TGCGCCAGCAGCCCCCATGGGGCGCAGCAAGAGACCCAGTACTTC.

The rearrangement uses TRBV6-1 and TRBJ2-5, with a weak D call TRBD1 (6 bases). The DNA end is a closer match to TRBJ2-7, so the J assignment may be wrong. The germline V gene has CDR1 MNHNS and CDR2 SASEGT. This CDR3 has 15 amino acids. The CDR3 is CASADDIGGPHEQYF. In DNA, the CDR3 is TGTGCCAGCGCAGACGATATAGGGGGTCCCCACGAGCAGTACTTC.

The V gene is TRBV6-5, the J gene TRBJ2-1; possibly TRBD1 for D (6 bases). The J call could be wrong; TRBJ2-7 is a better fit for the DNA end. Germline CDR1 and CDR2: MNHEY and SVGAGI. This CDR3 has 12 residues. The CDR3 DNA reads TGTGCCAGCAGTTACAAGGGGGTCGAGCAGTACTTC. This gives the protein CASSYKGVEQYF.

The chain combines TRBV7-2 with TRBJ2-3, with D possibly TRBD1 on 5 matching bases. There are 13 residues in the CDR3. Germline CDR1 is SGHTA and CDR2 is FQGNSA. Trimming took 2 bases from V and 6 from J, leaving 9 bases between them. CDR3 coding DNA: TGTGCCAGCAGCTTATACAGGTCTGATACGCAGTATTTT. Protein product: CASSLYRSDTQYF.

The V call is TRBV5-1, the J call TRBJ2-4; TRBD2 matches 9 bases. This CDR3 region has 16 residues. Germline V gives CDR1 SGHRS, CDR2 YFSETQ. The V gene end was trimmed by 2 bases and the J gene end by 4 bases; junction bases not matched to a gene: 7. In DNA form, the CDR3 reads TGCGCCAGCAGCTTCGCGGTAGCGGGAGCGAAAAACATTCAGTACTTC. Translated: CASSFAVAGAKNIQYF.

This chain joins TRBV6-1 and TRBJ2-3; no definite D call. Germline CDR1 reads MNHNS; CDR2 reads SASEGT. The CDR3 loop spans 14 amino acids. V lost 7 bases, J lost 0 bases, and 11 bases lay in between. CDR3 residues: CASKLPSSTDTQYF. The DNA for the CDR3 is TGTGCCAGCAAACTCCCGTCTAGCACAGATACGCAGTATTTT.

The genes are TRBV6-5 and TRBJ1-4, with 10 nucleotides matching TRBD1. This CDR3 spans 18 amino acids. With V trimmed by 1 base and J by 8 bases, 13 bases remained unmatched. CDR1 is MNHEY, CDR2 SVGAGI, per germline. CDR3 region: CASSYFRPGQGGGEKLFF. The CDR3 region has the DNA TGTGCCAGCAGTTACTTTCGCCCCGGACAGGGGGGAGGCGAAAAACTGTTTTTT.

The rearrangement links TRBV6-1 to TRBJ1-2, with D uncertain. The CDR3 extends over 9 amino acids. V lost 10 bases, J lost 4 bases, and 4 bases lay in between. The germline V gene has CDR1 MNHNS and CDR2 SASEGT. The CDR3 nucleotides read TGTGCCACAGCCTATGGCTACACCTTC. Translating it yields CATAYGYTF.

This sequence joins TRBV23-1 and TRBJ2-5; D not certain. TRBV23-1 is an open reading frame whose function is uncertain. This CDR3 is built from 11 residues. Trimming stripped 0 bases from V and 11 bases from J, with 7 bases between. The CDR3 DNA is TGCGCCAGCAGTCAATCGACGAGGCAGTACTTC. This codes for CASSQSTRQYF.

The chain links TRBV6-1 to TRBJ2-1; 7 nucleotides agree with TRBD1. The J call is in doubt because the DNA end fits TRBJ2-7 better. CDR1 and CDR2 (germline): MNHNS, SASEGT. This CDR3 has 14 amino acids. CDR3 sequence (DNA): TGTGCCAGCGGACCAAACAGGGGCCCCTACGAGCAGTACTTC. Translation gives CASGPNRGPYEQYF.

This clonotype has a handful of counts. The chain combines TRBV6-5 with TRBJ2-1; D is possibly TRBD1 (6 bases). CDR1 and CDR2 from the germline V gene are MNHEY and SVGAGI. The CDR3 runs to 15 residues. V lost 0 bases and J 0 bases, leaving 6 bases between the germline ends. The CDR3 nucleotides are TGTGCCAGCAGTTACTCCAGGGGCTCCTACAATGAGCAGTTCTTC. Encoded protein: CASSYSRGSYNEQFF.

This chain joins TRBV10-3 and TRBJ2-1, with 9 bases identical to TRBD1. Germline CDR1 and CDR2: ENHRY and SYGVKD. Trimming at V came to 6 bases and at J to 6 bases, leaving 6 bases not matched to a gene. The CDR3 is 14 residues long. In DNA form, the CDR3 reads TGTGCCATCAGAGGGACAGGGTCGGGCAATGAGCAGTTCTTC. Its translation: CAIRGTGSGNEQFF.

By share of the sample, this clonotype is medium-sized. CDR3: CAISTGTSGNYEQYF. The CDR3 coding sequence is TGTGCCATCAGTACTGGGACTAGCGGGAACTACGAGCAGTACTTC. The chain couples TRBV10-3 to TRBJ2-7, with TRBD2 matching 13 bases. The CDR3 loop spans 15 amino acids. V lost 5 bases and J lost 3; bases outside the gene matches: 4. The germline V gene encodes CDR1 ENHRY and CDR2 SYGVKD.

The chain has TRBV6-1 and TRBJ2-1, with 9 bases that match TRBD2. Germline trimming cut 7 bases from V and 4 bases from J; bases unmatched to any gene: 8. From germline, CDR1 is MNHNS and CDR2 SASEGT. The CDR3 totals 15 residues. The CDR3 DNA sequence: TGTGCCAGCACCAGGCGACTAGCGGCATACAATGAGCAGTTCTTC. Translating it yields CASTRRLAAYNEQFF.

The V call is TRBV6-1, the J call TRBJ2-3, with D hard to call. There are 13 residues in the CDR3. The V gene's germline CDR1 is MNHNS and CDR2 SASEGT. With 6 bases removed from V and 5 bases from J, the gap between germline ends came to 12 bases. CDR3 in amino acids: CASSAVIGDTQYF. The CDR3 DNA sequence: TGTGCCAGCAGCGCGGTCATCGGAGATACGCAGTATTTT.

As to this clonotype: The junction does not match germline at one end; this may be a read error. The chain employs TRBV6-4 and TRBJ2-3; perhaps TRBD1 as D (5 bases). The CDR3 is 14 amino acids. Per germline, CDR1 MRHNA and CDR2 SNTAGT. CDR3 protein: CASSDSEDTDTQYF. CDR3 coding DNA: TGTGCCAGCAGCGACTCCGAGGACACAGATACCCAGTATTTT.

V gene TRBV20-1 combines with J gene TRBJ1-2; D is uncertain. The germline CDR1 and CDR2 sequences are DFQATT and SNEGSKA (reference sequence). Trimming stripped 5 bases from V and 3 bases from J, with 13 bases between. The CDR3 length is 13 residues. The CDR3 reads CSAGSQADYGYTF. The CDR3 bases are TGCAGTGCTGGCTCTCAGGCCGACTATGGCTACACCTTC.

Notes on this clonotype: The junction departs from germline at one end; a sequencing error may be responsible. The chain carries TRBV6-1 and TRBJ2-4; no firm D call. This CDR3 contains 13 residues. CDR1 is MNHNS and CDR2 is SASEGT in the germline V gene. The CDR3 coding sequence is TGTGCCAGCAGAAAGGCTGGCGCAGACATGCAGTACTTC. It specifies CASRKAGADMQYF.

This clonotype was observed once. One junction end does not reproduce the germline sequence, and a read error may be involved. The CDR3 region is CASRNELAGGPQQFF. Here the CDR3 DNA reads TGTGCCAGCAGGAACGAGCTAGCGGGAGGCCCCCAGCAATTCTTC. This chain uses TRBV6-1 with TRBJ2-5, with 11 bases lining up with TRBD2. The CDR3 is 15 amino acids. CDR1 MNHNS and CDR2 SASEGT come from the germline V gene.

The chain recombines TRBV6-1 with TRBJ2-2; 7 nucleotides align to TRBD1. Germline CDR1 reads MNHNS; CDR2 reads SASEGT. With V trimmed by 8 bases and J by 16 bases, 22 bases remained unmatched. This CDR3 comprises 15 residues. CDR3 loop: CASRLQGLNTGAQFF. CDR3 bases: TGTGCCAGCCGTCTCCAGGGGCTGAACACAGGGGCGCAGTTTTTT.

The chain has TRBV6-1 and TRBJ2-1; possible D gene TRBD1, 5 bases. The closer fit of TRBJ2-7 to the DNA end suggests the J call may be wrong. CDR1 and CDR2 (germline): MNHNS, SASEGT. The CDR3 contains 14 residues. The CDR3 protein is CASRATTGSYEQYF. As DNA, the CDR3 is TGTGCCAGCAGGGCCACAACAGGATCCTACGAGCAGTACTTC.

This clonotype was seen a handful of times. V and J are TRBV6-5 and TRBJ2-1, with 10 bases matching TRBD2. The CDR3 extends over 15 amino acids. Per germline, CDR1 MNHEY and CDR2 SVGAGI. The V gene end was trimmed by 2 bases and the J gene end by 8 bases; junction bases not matched to a gene: 6. The CDR3 DNA reads as TGTGCCAGCAGTTACAGGACTAGCGGATTTCATGAGCAGTTCTTC. Translated: CASSYRTSGFHEQFF.

CDR3: CASSLSMGSGELFF. For the CDR3, the DNA is TGTGCCAGCAGCTTAAGCATGGGGTCCGGGGAGCTGTTTTTT. The J gene is TRBJ2-2, the V gene TRBV11-3, with D unresolved. The germline gives CDR1 SGHNT, CDR2 YENEEA. Between the trimmed V and J ends, which lost 2 bases and 6 bases, there was a span of 10 bases. CDR3 size: 14 residues.

The table lists this clonotype with a few counts. V usage is TRBV7-6 and J usage is TRBJ2-1; a weak D match, TRBD2 (6 bases). Near its end, the DNA agrees better with TRBJ2-5, so the J call may be wrong. Germline V lookup: CDR1 SGHVS, CDR2 FNYEAQ. This CDR3 spans 13 amino acids. The CDR3 is CASSSVRGETQYF. CDR3 coding DNA: TGTGCCAGCAGCTCTGTCCGGGGGGAGACCCAGTACTTC.

Of note for this clonotype: The junction and the germline gene differ at one end; a read error may be behind it. The V call is TRBV11-2, the J call TRBJ2-5; D may correspond to TRBD1 or TRBD2 (6 bases each). Per germline, CDR1 SGHAT and CDR2 FQNNGV. The CDR3 runs 15 residues. CDR3 sequence reads: CARGSGGRDQETQYF. The CDR3 DNA reads TGTGCCAGGGGCTCCGGGGGCCGGGACCAAGAGACCCAGTACTTT.

The rearrangement joins TRBV6-1 to TRBJ2-3, with 9 bases matching TRBD2. Germline assignment: CDR1 MNHNS and CDR2 SASEGT. J gave up 2 bases and V 4 bases, and 7 bases lay outside the gene matches. This CDR3 contains 16 residues. The CDR3 region is CASSVQAGGVTDTQYF. In DNA form, the CDR3 reads TGTGCCAGCAGTGTCCAAGCGGGAGGCGTCACAGATACGCAGTATTTT.

This clonotype turned up a few times. V usage is TRBV11-3 and J usage is TRBJ2-1; 16 nucleotides line up with TRBD2. The ends lost 1 base at V and 8 bases at J; junction bases unmatched: 2. This CDR3 region has 16 residues. In germline, CDR1 is SGHNT, CDR2 YENEEA. The CDR3 DNA follows: TGTGCCAGCAGCTTAGGGGGACTAGCGGGAGGGTATGAGCAGTTCTTC. It encodes CASSLGGLAGGYEQFF.

V usage is TRBV6-1 and J usage is TRBJ2-1, with D perhaps TRBD2 (6 bases). The CDR3 totals 15 residues. Trimming left V 5 bases short and J 6 bases short, with 17 bases between. CDR1 is MNHNS and CDR2 is SASEGT in the germline V gene. CDR3 loop: CASSRTRDLRNEQFF. The CDR3, as DNA: TGTGCCAGCAGTCGCACCCGGGACTTACGCAATGAGCAGTTCTTC.